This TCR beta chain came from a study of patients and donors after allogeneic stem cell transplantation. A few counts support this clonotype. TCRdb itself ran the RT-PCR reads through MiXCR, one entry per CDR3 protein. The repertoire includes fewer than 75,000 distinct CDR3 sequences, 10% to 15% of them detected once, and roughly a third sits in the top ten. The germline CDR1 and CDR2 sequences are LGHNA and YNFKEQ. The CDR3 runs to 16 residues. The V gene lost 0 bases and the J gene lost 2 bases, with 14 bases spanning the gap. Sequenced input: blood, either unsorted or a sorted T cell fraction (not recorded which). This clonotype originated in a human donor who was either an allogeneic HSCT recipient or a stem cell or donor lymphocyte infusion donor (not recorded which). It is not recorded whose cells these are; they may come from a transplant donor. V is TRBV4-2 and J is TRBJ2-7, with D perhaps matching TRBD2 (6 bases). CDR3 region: CASSQDNAEGTYEQYF. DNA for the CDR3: TGTGCCAGCAGCCAAGATAACGCGGAGGGGACCTACGAGCAGTACTTC.